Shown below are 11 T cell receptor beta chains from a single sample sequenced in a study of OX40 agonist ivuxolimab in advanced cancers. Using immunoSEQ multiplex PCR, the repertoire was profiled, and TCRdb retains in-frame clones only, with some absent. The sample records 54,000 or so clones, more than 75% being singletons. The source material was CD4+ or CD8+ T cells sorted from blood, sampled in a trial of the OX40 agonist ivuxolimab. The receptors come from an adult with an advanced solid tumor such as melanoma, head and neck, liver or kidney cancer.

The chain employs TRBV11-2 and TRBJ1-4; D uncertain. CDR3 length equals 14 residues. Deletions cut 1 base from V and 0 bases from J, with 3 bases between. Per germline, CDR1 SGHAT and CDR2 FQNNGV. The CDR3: CASSLGSTNEKLFF. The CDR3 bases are TGTGCCAGCAGCTTAGGGTCAACTAATGAAAAACTGTTTTTT.

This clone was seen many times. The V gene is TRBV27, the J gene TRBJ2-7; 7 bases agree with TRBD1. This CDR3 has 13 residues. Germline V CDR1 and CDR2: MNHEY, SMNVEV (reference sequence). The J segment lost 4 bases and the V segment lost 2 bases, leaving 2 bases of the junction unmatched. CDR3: CASSLVQGYEQYF. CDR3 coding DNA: TGTGCCAGCAGTTTAGTACAGGGGTACGAGCAGTACTTC.

The CDR3 spells CASSEWGIGNTEAFF. The CDR3 nucleotides read TGTGCCAGCAGTGAATGGGGTATAGGGAACACTGAAGCTTTCTTT. The genes are TRBV6-1 and TRBJ1-1; D is ambiguous. The CDR3 is made up of 15 amino acids. V was pared by 2 bases and J by 1 base, with 11 bases between. Germline V lookup: CDR1 MNHNS, CDR2 SASEGT.

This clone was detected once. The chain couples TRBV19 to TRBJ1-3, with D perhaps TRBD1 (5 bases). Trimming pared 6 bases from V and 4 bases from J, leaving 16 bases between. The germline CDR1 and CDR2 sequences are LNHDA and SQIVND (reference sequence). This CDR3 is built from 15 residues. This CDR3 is CASSLRGTAGNTIYF. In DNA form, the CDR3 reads TGTGCCAGTAGCCTGCGGGGGACCGCCGGAAACACCATATATTTT. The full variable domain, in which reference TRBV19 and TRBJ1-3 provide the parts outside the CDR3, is DGGITQSPKYLFRKEGQNVTLSCEQNLNHDAMYWYRQDPGQGLRLIYYSQIVNDFQKGDIAEGYSVSREKKESFPLTVTSAQKNPTAFYLCASSLRGTAGNTIYFGEGSWLTVV.

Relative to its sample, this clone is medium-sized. CDR3 loop: CASMTSPSSYNEQFF. Here the CDR3 DNA reads TGTGCCAGCATGACCAGTCCGAGCTCCTACAATGAGCAGTTCTTC. This chain uses TRBV6-1 with TRBJ2-1; D is undetermined. There are 15 residues in the CDR3. Germline assignment: CDR1 MNHNS and CDR2 SASEGT. V was shortened by 7 bases and J by 0 bases, with 13 bases between the two germline ends.

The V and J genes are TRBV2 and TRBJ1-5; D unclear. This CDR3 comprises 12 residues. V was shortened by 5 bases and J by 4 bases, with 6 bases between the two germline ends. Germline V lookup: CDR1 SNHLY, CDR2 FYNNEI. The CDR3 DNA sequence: TGTGCCAGCAGTCAAATAAATCAGCCCCAGCATTTT. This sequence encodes CASSQINQPQHF.

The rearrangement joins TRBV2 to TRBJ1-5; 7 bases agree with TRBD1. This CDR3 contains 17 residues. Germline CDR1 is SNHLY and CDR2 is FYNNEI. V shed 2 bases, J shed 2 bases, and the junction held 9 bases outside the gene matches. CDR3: CASSEKTGARGNQPQHF. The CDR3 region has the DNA TGTGCCAGCAGTGAAAAAACAGGGGCCCGGGGCAATCAGCCCCAGCATTTT.

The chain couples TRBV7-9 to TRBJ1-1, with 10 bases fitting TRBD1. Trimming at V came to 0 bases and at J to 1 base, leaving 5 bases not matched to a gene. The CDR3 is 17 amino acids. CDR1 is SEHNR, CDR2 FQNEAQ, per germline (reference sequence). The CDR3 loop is CASSLARDRGRNTEAFF. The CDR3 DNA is TGTGCCAGCAGCTTAGCGCGGGACAGGGGTAGGAACACTGAAGCTTTCTTT.

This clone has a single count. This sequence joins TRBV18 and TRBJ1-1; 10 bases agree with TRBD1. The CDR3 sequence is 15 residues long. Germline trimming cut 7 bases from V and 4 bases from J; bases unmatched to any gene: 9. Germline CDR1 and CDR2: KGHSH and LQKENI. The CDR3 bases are TGTGCCAGCTGCCCGGGACAGGGGATAATCACTGAAGCTTTCTTT. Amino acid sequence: CASCPGQGIITEAFF.

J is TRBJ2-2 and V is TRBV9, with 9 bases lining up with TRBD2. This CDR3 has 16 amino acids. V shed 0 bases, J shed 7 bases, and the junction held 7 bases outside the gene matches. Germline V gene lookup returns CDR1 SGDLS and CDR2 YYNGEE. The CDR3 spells CASSVVAGGPGGELFF. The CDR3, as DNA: TGTGCCAGCAGCGTAGTCGCGGGAGGGCCTGGCGGGGAGCTGTTTTTT.

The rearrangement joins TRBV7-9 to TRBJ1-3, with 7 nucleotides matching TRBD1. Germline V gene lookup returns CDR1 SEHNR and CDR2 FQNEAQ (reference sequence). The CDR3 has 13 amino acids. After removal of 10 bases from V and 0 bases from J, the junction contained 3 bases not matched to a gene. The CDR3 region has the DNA TGTGCCACCACAGGGGCCTCTGGAAACACCATATATTTT. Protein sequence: CATTGASGNTIYF. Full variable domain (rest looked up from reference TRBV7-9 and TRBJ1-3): DTGVSQNPRHKITKRGQNVTFRCDPISEHNRLYWYRQTLGQGPEFLTYFQNEAQLEKSRLLSDRFSAERPKGSFSTLEIQRTEQGDSAMYLCATTGASGNTIYFGEGSWLTVV.